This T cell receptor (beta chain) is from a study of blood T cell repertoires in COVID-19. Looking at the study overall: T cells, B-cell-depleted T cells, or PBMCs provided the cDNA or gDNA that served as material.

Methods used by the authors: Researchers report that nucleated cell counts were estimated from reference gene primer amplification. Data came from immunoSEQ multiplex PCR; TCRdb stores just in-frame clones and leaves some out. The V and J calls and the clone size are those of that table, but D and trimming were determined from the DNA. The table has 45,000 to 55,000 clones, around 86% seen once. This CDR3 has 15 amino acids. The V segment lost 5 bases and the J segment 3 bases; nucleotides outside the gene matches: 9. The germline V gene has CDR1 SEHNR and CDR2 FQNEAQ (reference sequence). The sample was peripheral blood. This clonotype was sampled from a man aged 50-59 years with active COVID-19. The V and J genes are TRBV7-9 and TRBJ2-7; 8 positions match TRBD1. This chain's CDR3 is CASSPPTGQGYEQYF. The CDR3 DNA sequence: TGTGCCAGCAGCCCCCCCACCGGACAGGGCTACGAGCAGTACTTC.